This note documents a single T cell receptor beta chain sequence. This record comes from a study of blood T cell repertoires in COVID-19. V was pared by 1 base and J by 2 bases, with 8 bases between. This CDR3 region has 14 residues. Germline-derived CDR1 and CDR2 are LGHDT and YNNKEL (reference sequence). Clones were sequenced by immunoSEQ multiplex PCR, and TCRdb holds only the in-frame ones, with some missing. The table has 400,000 to 550,000 clones, roughly 90% seen once. This sequence originates from a woman in her twenties or thirties with acute or convalescent COVID-19. The V gene is TRBV3-1 (or the pseudogene TRBV3-2), the J gene TRBJ2-5; D not certain. Specimen: peripheral blood. The CDR3 region is CASSQVERQETQYF. CDR3 bases: TGTGCCAGCAGCCAAGTGGAGAGACAAGAGACCCAGTACTTC.